Below, 23 T cell receptor beta chains from the same sample are listed, as sequenced in a study of T cells in Graves' hyperthyroidism and ophthalmopathy. Authors of the study amplified TCR beta CDR3 regions from RNA transcripts. TCR CDR3 underwent first-round RT-PCR with the HTBI primer set. TCRdb re-analysed the multiplex PCR reads in MiXCR, keeping a single row per CDR3 protein. The sample contains some 300,000 distinct CDR3 sequences, about an eighth of which appear only once. Specimen: blood. The receptor source for this set is a woman in her thirties or forties with Graves' hyperthyroidism.

V gene TRBV13 combines with J gene TRBJ2-7; D may be TRBD2 (6 bases). The CDR3 length is 15 residues. The germline V gene has CDR1 PRHDT and CDR2 FYEKMQ (reference sequence). Trimming removed 5 bases at V and 3 bases at J, with 17 bases between. In nucleotides, the CDR3 is TGTGCCAGCAGCCCCCGCCCGGGGGAGATCTACGAGCAGTACTTC. Translated: CASSPRPGEIYEQYF. The entire variable domain, with the rest obtained from reference TRBV13 and TRBJ2-7, is as follows: AAGVIQSPRHLIKEKRETATLKCYPIPRHDTVYWYQQGPGQDPQFLISFYEKMQSDKGSIPDRFSAQQFSDYHSELNMSSLELGDSALYFCASSPRPGEIYEQYFGPGTRLTVT.

This clonotype was seen many times. The gene calls are TRBV7-2 and TRBJ2-3; D not resolved. Trimming pared 5 bases from V and 4 bases from J, leaving 10 bases between. Germline lookup yields CDR1 SGHTA and CDR2 FQGNSA. This CDR3 spans 13 amino acids. The CDR3 bases are TGTGCCAGCAGCCCTTACCAGGCAGATACGCAGTATTTT. Its translation is CASSPYQADTQYF.

This clonotype was seen at least ten times. This CDR3 is CASSPPERGGAYEQYF. CDR3 nucleotide sequence: TGTGCCAGCAGTCCGCCAGAGCGGGGCGGGGCCTACGAGCAGTACTTC. This sequence joins TRBV6-2 or TRBV6-3 and TRBJ2-7, with TRBD2 identical over 7 bases. Unmatched junction bases numbered 12, after V lost 5 bases and J lost 2 bases. The CDR3 covers 16 residues. Per the germline V gene, CDR1 is MNHEY and CDR2 is SVGEGT.

This chain links TRBV29-1 with TRBJ1-1; the match to TRBD1 covers 10 bases. The V gene's germline CDR1 is SQVTM and CDR2 ANQGSEA. J gave up 3 bases and V 7 bases, and 8 bases lay outside the gene matches. This CDR3 contains 14 residues. CDR3 sequence (DNA): TGCAGCGCCGCCTTGACAGGGGGCTACACTGAAGCTTTCTTT. Its protein product is CSAALTGGYTEAFF.

Ten or more counts support this clonotype. This rearrangement joins TRBV12-3 or TRBV12-4 to TRBJ2-1; 13 bases are shared with TRBD2. V lost 4 bases to trimming and J lost 5 bases; unmatched junction nucleotides: 5. CDR3 size: 16 residues. CDR3 region: CASSSRGTSGNNEQFF. CDR3 DNA: TGTGCCAGCAGTTCGAGAGGGACTAGCGGGAACAATGAGCAGTTCTTC.

This clonotype was seen many times. The chain uses TRBV12-3 or TRBV12-4 and TRBJ2-5, with D perhaps matching TRBD1 or TRBD2 (6 bases each). CDR3 length: 15 residues. V dropped 4 bases and J dropped 4 bases, with 16 bases sitting between them. CDR3: CASSWGTGRTETQYF. The CDR3 nucleotides read TGTGCCAGCAGTTGGGGCACAGGGAGGACAGAGACCCAGTACTTC.

Comments on this clonotype: This could be a read error, since a much larger clone is one nucleotide away. This CDR3 reads CASSLEGGAGTQYF. In DNA, the CDR3 is TGTGCCAGCAGCTTAGAGGGAGGTGCCGGTACGCAGTATTTT. The chain is built from TRBV11-3 and TRBJ2-3; a weak D match, TRBD2 (6 bases). The length of the CDR3 is 14 residues. V dropped 0 bases and J dropped 8 bases, with 12 bases sitting between them. CDR1 is SGHNT and CDR2 is YENEEA in the germline V gene.

The chain links TRBV7-6 to TRBJ2-1, with TRBD2 identical over 9 bases. J was trimmed by 8 bases and V by 4 bases; bases with no gene match: 3. The CDR3 loop spans 13 amino acids. Germline V CDR1 and CDR2: SGHVS, FNYEAQ. CDR3 nucleotide sequence: TGTGCCAGCAGCTATAGCGGGAGTTATGAGCAGTTCTTC. It specifies CASSYSGSYEQFF.

The table lists this clonotype with many counts. The CDR3 region has the DNA TGTGCCAGCAGCCCTAGGTTAGGACAGGACCTCTACGAGCAGTACTTC. It codes for CASSPRLGQDLYEQYF. The chain has TRBV11-3 and TRBJ2-7, with 7 nucleotides matching TRBD1. V lost 5 bases and J lost 3; bases outside the gene matches: 13. The CDR3 runs 16 residues. Germline lookup yields CDR1 SGHNT and CDR2 YENEEA.

This clonotype was found many times. The chain links TRBV6-2 or TRBV6-3 to TRBJ2-3; D is undetermined. There are 13 residues in the CDR3. Trimming stripped 4 bases from V and 3 bases from J, with 8 bases between. Germline lookup yields CDR1 MNHEY and CDR2 SVGEGT. The CDR3 reads CASSSSRTDTQYF. The CDR3 nucleotides are TGTGCCAGCAGTTCGAGCCGGACAGATACGCAGTATTTT.

This clonotype was seen ten or more times. V is TRBV6-1 and J is TRBJ2-7; possibly TRBD1 or TRBD2 for D (5 bases each). The length of the CDR3 is 12 residues. The germline CDR1 and CDR2 sequences are MNHNS and SASEGT. The germline V and J ends were trimmed by 6 bases and 6 bases, with 12 bases remaining between them. In DNA, the CDR3 is TGTGCCAGCAGCCGGGACGAAACCGAGCAGTACTTC. Translating it yields CASSRDETEQYF.

At least ten counts were recorded for this clonotype. The chain combines TRBV20-1 with TRBJ1-1; no firm D call. The V gene's germline CDR1 is DFQATT and CDR2 SNEGSKA (reference sequence). Trimming left V 5 bases short and J 1 base short, with 11 bases between. The length of the CDR3 is 13 residues. This CDR3 reads CSAFGKRNTEAFF. CDR3 coding DNA: TGCAGTGCTTTCGGTAAAAGGAACACTGAAGCTTTCTTT.

This clonotype has a count of ten or more. The rearrangement uses TRBV11-2 and TRBJ2-2; 8 bases align to TRBD2. The junction had 9 bases not matched to a gene; V was cut back by 5 bases and J by 4 bases. CDR1 SGHAT and CDR2 FQNNGV come from the germline V gene. The length of the CDR3 is 16 residues. Here the CDR3 DNA reads TGTGCCAGCAGCGCAAGAGGCGGGAGGTTCACCGGGGAGCTGTTTTTT. Translated: CASSARGGRFTGELFF.

This clonotype occurred many times. The CDR3 sequence is CASSPTGIEAFF. The CDR3 DNA reads as TGTGCCAGCTCCCCGACAGGGATTGAAGCTTTCTTT. This sequence joins TRBV18 and TRBJ1-1; 7 nucleotides match TRBD1. Unmatched junction bases numbered 5, after V lost 6 bases and J lost 7 bases. CDR1 is KGHSH, CDR2 LQKENI, per germline. This CDR3 is built from 12 residues.

This clonotype was picked up many times. The rearrangement joins TRBV6-1 to TRBJ2-3, with 10 nucleotides matching TRBD2. Germline V gene sequence: CDR1 MNHNS, CDR2 SASEGT. Germline trimming cut 7 bases from V and 0 bases from J; bases unmatched to any gene: 7. This CDR3 region has 16 residues. Written as DNA, the CDR3 is TGTGCCAGCATTCCAGGACTAGCGGTTAGCACAGATACGCAGTATTTT. As protein: CASIPGLAVSTDTQYF.

This clonotype was detected a few times. The rearrangement links TRBV4-1 to TRBJ1-5, with D unclear. CDR1 is MGHRA, CDR2 YSYEKL, per germline. This CDR3 contains 13 residues. Trimming removed 0 bases at V and 5 bases at J, with 5 bases between. As DNA, the CDR3 is TGCGCCAGCAGCCAAGATGCTTATCAGCCCCAGCATTTT. Translated, it gives CASSQDAYQPQHF.

In the case of this clonotype: This may arise from a read error, as a much more abundant clone is one base away. The J gene is TRBJ2-1, the V gene TRBV3-1; D is possibly TRBD1 (5 bases). The CDR3 has 13 residues. V lost 4 bases and J lost 6, with 10 bases in between. The germline V gene has CDR1 LGHDT and CDR2 YNNKEL (reference sequence). The CDR3 coding sequence is TGTGCCAGCAGCCCACGACAGAGCAATGAGCAGTTCTTC. Its translation is CASSPRQSNEQFF.

This clonotype was counted many times. The chain carries TRBV28 and TRBJ1-1, with D possibly TRBD1 on 5 matching bases. Per germline, CDR1 MDHEN and CDR2 SYDVKM. The V and J ends lost 2 bases and 5 bases respectively, with 9 bases between them. This CDR3 spans 13 amino acids. CDR3 DNA: TGTGCCAGCAGTTTAATGGGGGGGACTGAAGCTTTCTTT. Translating gives CASSLMGGTEAFF.

This clonotype was picked up a small number of times. The rearrangement links TRBV27 to TRBJ2-7; D possibly corresponds to TRBD2 (6 bases). The CDR3 is 15 residues long. V lost 3 bases and J 3 bases, leaving 15 bases between the germline ends. Germline values: CDR1 MNHEY, CDR2 SMNVEV (reference sequence). CDR3 protein: CASSFSGVRIYEQYF. The CDR3 DNA is TGTGCCAGCAGTTTCTCGGGAGTGAGAATCTACGAGCAGTACTTC.

The V and J genes are TRBV7-9 and TRBJ2-1; D unresolved. Germline loops: CDR1 SEHNR, CDR2 FQNEAQ (reference sequence). The CDR3 is made up of 13 amino acids. V was clipped by 5 bases and J by 7 bases, with 12 bases between them. DNA for the CDR3: TGTGCCAGCAGCCGAGAGTCGCCGAATGAGCAGTTCTTC. This gives the protein CASSRESPNEQFF.

This clonotype was detected ten times or more. This rearrangement joins TRBV6-5 to TRBJ1-5; D is possibly TRBD1 (5 bases). The V gene's germline CDR1 is MNHEY and CDR2 SVGAGI. The V gene lost 6 bases and the J gene lost 0 bases, with 12 bases spanning the gap. The CDR3 extends over 15 amino acids. The CDR3 reads CASRLTEYSNQPQHF. The CDR3 nucleotides are TGTGCCAGCAGATTGACAGAATATAGCAATCAGCCCCAGCATTTT.

This clonotype was observed at least ten times. The junction does not match germline at one end; this may be a read error. This rearrangement joins TRBV5-1 to TRBJ2-7; D possibly matches TRBD1 or TRBD2 (5 bases each). CDR3 length: 14 amino acids. Germline V CDR1 and CDR2: SGHRS, YFSETQ. CDR3 protein: CASSLAGASYEQYF. DNA of the CDR3: TGTGCCAGCAGCTTGGCCGGGGCCTCCTACGAGCAGTACTTC. Together with reference TRBV5-1 and TRBJ2-7, the CDR3 gives the full variable domain: KAGVTQTPRYLIKTRGQQVTLSCSPISGHRSVSWYQQTPGQGLQFLFEYFSETQRNKGNFPGRFSGRQFSNSRSEMNVSTLELGDSALYLCASSLAGASYEQYFGPGTRLTVT.

The chain links TRBV6-1 to TRBJ2-7; weak D call: TRBD2 (6 bases). The CDR3 runs to 16 residues. The germline gives CDR1 MNHNS, CDR2 SASEGT. The V end was cut by 5 bases, the J end by 1 base, with 18 bases between. The CDR3 DNA reads TGTGCCAGCAGTCCCCCCGGTCTAGCGAAGTCCTACGAGCAGTACTTC. Its translation: CASSPPGLAKSYEQYF.